This TCR beta chain originates from a study of neurological immune-mediated disorders. General observations from the study: The most TCR clonal expansion was seen in HTLV-1-associated myelopathy, and the least was seen in multiple sclerosis, which fell below healthy controls.

The V gene's germline CDR1 is LGHNA and CDR2 YSLEER. Trimming stripped 0 bases from V and 0 bases from J, with 8 bases between. The CDR3 consists of 15 residues. TCRdb re-derived calls from the 5' RACE reads in MiXCR, one entry per CDR3 protein. The sample holds about 50,000 distinct CDR3 sequences, 10% seen once. This clonotype has a count of ten or more. The antigen remains unidentified. Sample: PBMCs. The receptor was isolated from a middle-aged woman with HTLV-1-associated myelopathy (HAM/TSP). The chain carries TRBV4-3 and TRBJ1-2; D unresolved. The CDR3 bases are TGCGCCAGCAGCCAAGATAACGCCGCTAACTATGGCTACACCTTC. Translation: CASSQDNAANYGYTF.